This T cell receptor (beta chain) came from a study of CD8 T cells in ankylosing spondylitis. Note on this clonotype: Its target is not known.

Study-wide findings and caveats: Significant enrichment of disease-linked clones was reportedly seen in matched ankylosing spondylitis synovial fluid. Existing reports had already noted some motif variants in reactive arthritis synovial fluid and blood. A TCR beta motif of under ten highly homologous variants appeared characteristic of ankylosing spondylitis blood.

Germline CDR1 ENHRY, CDR2 SYGVKD. V lost 8 bases and J 0 bases, leaving 22 bases between the germline ends. The CDR3 spans 17 residues. For TCR beta, libraries came from quantitative 5'-RACE with molecular barcodes. MiXCR was run by TCRdb on the 5' RACE reads, yielding one entry per CDR3 protein. Of roughly 470,000 distinct CDR3 sequences in the sample, roughly 26% were seen once. This chain joins TRBV10-3 and TRBJ1-2, with no clear D. This receptor was taken from a male donor with ankylosing spondylitis. The specimen sequenced was blood, either unsorted or a sorted T cell fraction (not recorded which). The CDR3 reads CAIAPVPTADANYGYTF. The CDR3 DNA reads TGTGCCATCGCCCCTGTACCGACCGCGGACGCTAACTATGGCTACACCTTC.